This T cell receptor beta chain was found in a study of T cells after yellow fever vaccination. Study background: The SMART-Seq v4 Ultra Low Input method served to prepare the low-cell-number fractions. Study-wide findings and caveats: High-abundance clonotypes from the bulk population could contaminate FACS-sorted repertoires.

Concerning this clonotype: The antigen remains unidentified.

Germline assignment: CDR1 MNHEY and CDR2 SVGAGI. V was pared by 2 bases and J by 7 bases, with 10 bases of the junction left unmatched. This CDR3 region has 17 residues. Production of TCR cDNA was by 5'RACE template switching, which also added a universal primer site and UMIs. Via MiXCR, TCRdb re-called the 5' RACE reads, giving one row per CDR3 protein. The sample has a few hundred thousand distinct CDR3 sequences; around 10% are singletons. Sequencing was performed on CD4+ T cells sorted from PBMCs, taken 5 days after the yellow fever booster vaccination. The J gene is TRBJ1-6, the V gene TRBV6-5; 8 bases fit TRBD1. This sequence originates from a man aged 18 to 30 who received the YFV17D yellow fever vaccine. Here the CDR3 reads CASSYLTGVVRNSPLHF. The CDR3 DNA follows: TGTGCCAGCAGTTACCTGACAGGGGTCGTCCGAAATTCACCCCTCCACTTT.